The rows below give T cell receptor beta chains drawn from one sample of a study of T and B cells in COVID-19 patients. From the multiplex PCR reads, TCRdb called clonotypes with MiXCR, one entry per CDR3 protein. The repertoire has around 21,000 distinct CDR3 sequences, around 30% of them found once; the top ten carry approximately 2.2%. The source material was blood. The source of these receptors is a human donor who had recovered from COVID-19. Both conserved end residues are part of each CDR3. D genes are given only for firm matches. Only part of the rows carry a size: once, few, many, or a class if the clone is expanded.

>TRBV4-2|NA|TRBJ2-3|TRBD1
CASSQTGNTDTQYF
TGTGCCAGCAGCCAGACAGGGAACACAGATACGCAGTATTTT
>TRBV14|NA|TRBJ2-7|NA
CASSQSNGQRYEQYF
TGTGCCAGCAGCCAATCCAACGGACAACGCTACGAGCAGTACTTC
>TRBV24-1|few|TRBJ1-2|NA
CATSAGAEESNYGYTF
TGTGCCACCAGTGCGGGGGCCGAAGAATCTAACTATGGCTACACCTTC
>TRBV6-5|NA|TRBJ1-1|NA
CASMRATEAFF
TGTGCCAGCATGAGAGCCACTGAAGCTTTCTTT
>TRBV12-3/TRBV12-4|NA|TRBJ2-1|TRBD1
CASSLGTAYNEQFF
TGTGCCAGCAGTTTGGGGACAGCCTACAATGAGCAGTTCTTC
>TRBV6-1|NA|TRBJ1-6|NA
CASSEGPGRSSPLHF
TGTGCCAGCAGTGAAGGCCCAGGGAGGAGTTCACCCCTCCACTTT
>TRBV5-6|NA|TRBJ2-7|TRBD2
CASSLVGGGFNEQYF
TGTGCCAGCAGCTTGGTGGGGGGGGGATTCAATGAGCAGTACTTC
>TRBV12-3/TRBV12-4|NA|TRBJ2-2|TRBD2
CASSPAGGPGELFF
TGTGCCAGCAGTCCAGCGGGGGGGCCCGGGGAGCTGTTTTTT
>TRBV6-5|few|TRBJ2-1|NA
CASSYSLEYNEQFF
TGTGCCAGCAGTTACTCTCTTGAATACAATGAGCAGTTCTTC
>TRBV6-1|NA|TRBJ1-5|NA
CASSEEWGQPQHF
TGTGCCAGCAGTGAAGAATGGGGGCAGCCCCAGCATTTT
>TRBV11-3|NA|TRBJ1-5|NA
CASSLGQNQPQHF
TGTGCCAGCAGCTTGGGTCAAAATCAGCCCCAGCATTTT
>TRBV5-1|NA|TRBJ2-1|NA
CASSQGGNEQFF
TGCGCCAGCAGCCAGGGAGGCAATGAGCAGTTCTTC
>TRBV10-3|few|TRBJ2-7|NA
CAISEWVGAAMVEQYF
TGTGCCATCAGTGAGTGGGTAGGCGCCGCTATGGTAGAGCAGTACTTC
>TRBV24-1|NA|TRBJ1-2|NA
CATSEPDKTYGYTF
TGTGCCACCAGTGAACCGGACAAAACGTATGGCTACACCTTC
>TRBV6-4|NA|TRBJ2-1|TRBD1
CASIVPGQEYNEQFF
TGTGCCAGCATTGTCCCGGGACAGGAGTACAATGAGCAGTTCTTC
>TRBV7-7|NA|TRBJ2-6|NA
CASSLGSGANVLTF
TGTGCCAGCAGCTTAGGTAGCGGGGCCAACGTCCTGACTTTC
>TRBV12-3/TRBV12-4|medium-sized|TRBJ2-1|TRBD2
CASTSAGVREQFF
TGTGCCAGCACCTCAGCGGGGGTACGGGAGCAGTTCTTC
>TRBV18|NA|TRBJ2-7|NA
CASSSGTTSYEQYF
TGTGCCAGCTCATCAGGGACGACCTCCTACGAGCAGTACTTC
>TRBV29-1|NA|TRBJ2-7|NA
CSVEGEDSYEQYF
TGCAGCGTTGAAGGCGAGGATTCGTACGAGCAGTACTTC
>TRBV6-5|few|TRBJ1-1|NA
CASSLVGRGHPGTEAFF
TGTGCCAGCAGTTTAGTGGGACGGGGGCATCCGGGCACTGAAGCTTTCTTT
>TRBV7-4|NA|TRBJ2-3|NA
CASSLREGGLTDTQYF
TGTGCCAGCAGCTTAAGGGAAGGGGGGCTAACAGATACGCAGTATTTT
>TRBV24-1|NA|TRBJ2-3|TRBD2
CATSEVRGRGGTDTQYF
TGTGCCACCAGTGAGGTACGCGGGCGGGGGGGCACAGATACGCAGTATTTT
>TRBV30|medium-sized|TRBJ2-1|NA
CAWSRGSSYNEQFF
TGTGCCTGGAGTAGGGGGAGCTCCTACAATGAGCAGTTCTTC
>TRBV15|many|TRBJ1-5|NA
CATSKDRSGQPQHF
TGTGCCACCAGCAAAGACAGGTCTGGTCAGCCCCAGCATTTT
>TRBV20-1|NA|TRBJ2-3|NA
CSASPQTGTPDTQYF
TGCAGTGCTAGCCCTCAGACAGGTACCCCAGATACGCAGTATTTT
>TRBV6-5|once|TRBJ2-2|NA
CASSHREGAYEQYFGPDGELFF
NA
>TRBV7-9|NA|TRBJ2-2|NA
CASSLGRTNTGELFF
TGTGCCAGCAGCCTGGGACGGACGAACACCGGGGAGCTGTTTTTT
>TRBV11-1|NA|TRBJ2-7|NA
CASSRRGTQHGEQYF
TGTGCCAGCAGCCGACGCGGGACACAGCACGGCGAGCAGTACTTC
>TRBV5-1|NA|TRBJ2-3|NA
CASSLGGHRTDTQYF
TGCGCCAGCAGCTTGGGGGGACATCGCACAGATACGCAGTATTTT
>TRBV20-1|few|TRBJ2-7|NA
CSADRDRGSGEQYF
TGCAGTGCCGACCGGGACCGGGGATCGGGCGAGCAGTACTTC
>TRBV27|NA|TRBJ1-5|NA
CASSLCVPGGLSNQPQHF
TGTGCCAGCAGTTTATGCGTCCCCGGGGGATTAAGCAATCAGCCCCAGCATTTT
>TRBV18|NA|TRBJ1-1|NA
CASSPGKMNTEAFF
TGTGCCAGCTCACCAGGGAAGATGAACACTGAAGCTTTCTTT
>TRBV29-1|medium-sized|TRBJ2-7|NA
CSVVVPAVWEQYF
TGCAGCGTTGTAGTGCCCGCGGTGTGGGAGCAGTACTTC